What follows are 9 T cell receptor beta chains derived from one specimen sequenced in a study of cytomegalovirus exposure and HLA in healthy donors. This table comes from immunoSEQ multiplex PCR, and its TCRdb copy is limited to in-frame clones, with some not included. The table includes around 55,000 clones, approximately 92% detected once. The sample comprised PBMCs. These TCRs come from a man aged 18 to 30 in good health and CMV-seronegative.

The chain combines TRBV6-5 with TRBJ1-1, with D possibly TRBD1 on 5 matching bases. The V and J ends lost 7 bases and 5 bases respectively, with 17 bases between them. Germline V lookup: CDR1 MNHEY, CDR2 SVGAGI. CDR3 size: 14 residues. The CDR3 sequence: CASKAGPRGTEAFF. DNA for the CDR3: TGTGCCAGCAAAGCGGGGCCTCGAGGGACTGAAGCTTTCTTT.

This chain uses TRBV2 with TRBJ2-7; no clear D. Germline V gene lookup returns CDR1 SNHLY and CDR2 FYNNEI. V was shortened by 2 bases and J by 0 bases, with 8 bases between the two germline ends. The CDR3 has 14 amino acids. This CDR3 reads CASSETLYSYEQYF. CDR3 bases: TGTGCCAGCAGTGAAACCCTCTACTCCTACGAGCAGTACTTC. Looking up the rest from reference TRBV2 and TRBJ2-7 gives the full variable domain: EPEVTQTPSHQVTQMGQEVILRCVPISNHLYFYWYRQILGQKVEFLVSFYNNEISEKSEIFDDQFSVERPDGSNFTLKIRSTKLEDSAMYFCASSETLYSYEQYFGPGTRLTVT.

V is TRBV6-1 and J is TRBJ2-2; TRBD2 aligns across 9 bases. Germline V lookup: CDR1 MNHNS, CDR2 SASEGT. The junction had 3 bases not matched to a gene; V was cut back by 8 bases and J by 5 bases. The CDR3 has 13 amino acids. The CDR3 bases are TGTGCCAGCGGGACTAGCCAAACCGGGGAGCTGTTTTTT. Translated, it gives CASGTSQTGELFF.

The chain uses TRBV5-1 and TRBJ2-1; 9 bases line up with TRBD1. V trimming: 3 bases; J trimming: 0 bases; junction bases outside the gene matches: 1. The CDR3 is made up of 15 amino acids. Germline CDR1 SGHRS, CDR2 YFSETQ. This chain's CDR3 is CASSSGQGSYNEQFF. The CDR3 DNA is TGCGCCAGCAGCTCGGGACAGGGCTCCTACAATGAGCAGTTCTTC.

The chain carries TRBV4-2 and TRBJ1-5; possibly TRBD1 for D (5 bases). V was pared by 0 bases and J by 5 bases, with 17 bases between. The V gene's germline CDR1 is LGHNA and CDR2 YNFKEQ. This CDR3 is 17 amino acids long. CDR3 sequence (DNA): TGTGCCAGCAGCCAAGACGTAGCCGGGGCGGGAGATCAGCCCCAGCATTTT. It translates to CASSQDVAGAGDQPQHF.

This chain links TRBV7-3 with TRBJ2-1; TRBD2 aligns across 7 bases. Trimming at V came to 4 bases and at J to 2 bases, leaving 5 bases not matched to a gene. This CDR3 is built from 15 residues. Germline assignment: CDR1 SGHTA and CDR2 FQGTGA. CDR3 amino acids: CASSSPGTTYNEQFF. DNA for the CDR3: TGTGCCAGCAGCTCACCAGGGACTACCTACAATGAGCAGTTCTTC.

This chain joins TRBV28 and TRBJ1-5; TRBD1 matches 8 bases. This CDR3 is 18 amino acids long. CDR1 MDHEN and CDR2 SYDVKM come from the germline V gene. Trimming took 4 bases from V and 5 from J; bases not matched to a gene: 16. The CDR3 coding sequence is TGTGCCAGCAGTTCAGTCGAAGGAGGGACAGGTCTAGATCAGCCCCAGCATTTT. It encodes CASSSVEGGTGLDQPQHF.

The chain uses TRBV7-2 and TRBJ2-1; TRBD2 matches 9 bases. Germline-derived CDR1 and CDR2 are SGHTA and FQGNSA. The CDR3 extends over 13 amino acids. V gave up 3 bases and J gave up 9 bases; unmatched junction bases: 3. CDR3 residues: CASSFGLASEQFF. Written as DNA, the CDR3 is TGTGCCAGCAGCTTTGGACTAGCGAGTGAGCAGTTCTTC.

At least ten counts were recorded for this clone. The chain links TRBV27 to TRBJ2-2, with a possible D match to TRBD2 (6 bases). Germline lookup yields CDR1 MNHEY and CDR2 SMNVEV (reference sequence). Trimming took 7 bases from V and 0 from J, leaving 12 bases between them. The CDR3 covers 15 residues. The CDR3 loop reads CASNFGGANTGELFF. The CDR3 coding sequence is TGTGCCAGCAATTTTGGCGGGGCGAACACCGGGGAGCTGTTTTTT.